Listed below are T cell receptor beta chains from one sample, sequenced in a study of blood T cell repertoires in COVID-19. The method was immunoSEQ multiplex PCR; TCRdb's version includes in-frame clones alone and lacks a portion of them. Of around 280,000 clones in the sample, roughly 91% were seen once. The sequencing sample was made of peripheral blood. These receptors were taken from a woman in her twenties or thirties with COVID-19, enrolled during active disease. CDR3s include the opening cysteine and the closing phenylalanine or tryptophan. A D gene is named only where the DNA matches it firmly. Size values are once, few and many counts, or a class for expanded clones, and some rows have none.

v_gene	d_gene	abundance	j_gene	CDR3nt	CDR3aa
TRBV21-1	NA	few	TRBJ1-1	TGTGCCAGCAGCAAAGAATTCCCAGCGAGGGAGACCACGAACACTGAAGCTTTCTTT	CASSKEFPARETTNTEAFF
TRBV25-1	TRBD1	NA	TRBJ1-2	TGTGCCAGCAGTGCACAGGGGATTTACACCTTC	CASSAQGIYTF
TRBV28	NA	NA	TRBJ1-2	TGTGCCAGCAGCCCCTTCTGGGGGGGGGACTATGGCTACACCTTC	CASSPFWGGDYGYTF
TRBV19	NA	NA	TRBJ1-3	TGTGCCAGTATAGCCCCCACCGCGGGCGGGATTGGGAACACCATATATTTT	CASIAPTAGGIGNTIYF
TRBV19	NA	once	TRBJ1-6	TGTGCCAGTAGTTTTCGCTGGAGGCTAAGCGGGGCACCCCTCCACTTT	CASSFRWRLSGAPLHF
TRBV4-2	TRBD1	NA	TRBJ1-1	TGTGCCAGCAGCCAGGGGACAGTACTAACAGGGGACACTGAAGCTTTCTTT	CASSQGTVLTGDTEAFF
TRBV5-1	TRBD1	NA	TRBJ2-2	TGCGCCAGCAAGAGGACAGGGGCGAACACCGGGGAGCTGTTTTTT	CASKRTGANTGELFF
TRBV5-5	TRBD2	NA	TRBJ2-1	TGTGCCAGCAGCATAGGACTAGCGGCGTACAATGAGCAGTTCTTC	CASSIGLAAYNEQFF
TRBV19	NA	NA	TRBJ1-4	TGTGCCAGTACCCTATCGGGGGGTCGGGAAAAACTGTTTTTT	CASTLSGGREKLFF
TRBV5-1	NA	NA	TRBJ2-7	TGCGCCAGCAGCTCCCCCCCTCTCTCCTACGAGCAGTACTTC	CASSSPPLSYEQYF
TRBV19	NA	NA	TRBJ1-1	TGTGCCAGTAGTATAGATATTGAGACTGAAGCTTTCTTT	CASSIDIETEAFF
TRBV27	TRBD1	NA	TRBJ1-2	TGTGCCAGCAGTTACCGACAGGGGGCGATTTATGGCTACACCTTC	CASSYRQGAIYGYTF
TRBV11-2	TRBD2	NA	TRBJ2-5	TGTGCCAGCAGCCCTAGCGGGGGGGCCCGGTGGGAGACCCAGTACTTC	CASSPSGGARWETQYF
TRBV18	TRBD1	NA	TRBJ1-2	TGTGCCAGCTCACCCCTGGGGACAGGGGGCTACACCTTC	CASSPLGTGGYTF
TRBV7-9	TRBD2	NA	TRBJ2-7	TGTGCCAGCAGCTTAACTAGCGGACACTCCTACGAGCAGTACTTC	CASSLTSGHSYEQYF
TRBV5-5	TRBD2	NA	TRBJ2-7	TGTGCCAGCAGCTTGCAGCGGGGGGGCATAGACGAGCAGTACTTC	CASSLQRGGIDEQYF
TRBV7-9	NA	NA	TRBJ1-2	TGTGCCAGCAGCTTAGCCAGGGCCTACACCTTC	CASSLARAYTF
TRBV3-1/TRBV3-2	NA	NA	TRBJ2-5	TGTGCCAGCAGCCAAGGCGCCGAGGGGGTGGAGACCCAGTACTTC	CASSQGAEGVETQYF
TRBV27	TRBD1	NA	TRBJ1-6	TGTGCCAGCAGTTTGGGACAGAAGAATTCACCCCTCCACTTT	CASSLGQKNSPLHF
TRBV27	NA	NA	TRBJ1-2	TGTGCCAGCCTACCTATGGCAGGCGCCACCCACTATGGCTACACCTTC	CASLPMAGATHYGYTF
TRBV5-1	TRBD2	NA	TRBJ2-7	TGCGCCAGCAGCTTATCAGCGGGGGGCCCCCCGGGGTGGCAGTACTTC	CASSLSAGGPPGWQYF
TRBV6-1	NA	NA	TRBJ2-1	TGTGCCAGCAGTGAAGCTAAGGGGGGGGCTTACAATGAGCAGTTCTTC	CASSEAKGGAYNEQFF
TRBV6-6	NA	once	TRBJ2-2	TGTGCCAGCACCCTCCCGGGTGGGAACACCGGGGAGCTGTTTTTT	CASTLPGGNTGELFF
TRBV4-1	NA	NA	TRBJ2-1	TGCGCCAGCAGCCAAGGGAGGGGTGAGCAGTTCTTC	CASSQGRGEQFF
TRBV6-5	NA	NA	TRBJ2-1	TGTGCCAGCGGGGGCGATGAGCAGTTCTTC	CASGGDEQFF
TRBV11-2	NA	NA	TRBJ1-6	TGTGCCAGCAGCCACTACAGGAATCAGTATAATTCACCCCTCCACTTT	CASSHYRNQYNSPLHF
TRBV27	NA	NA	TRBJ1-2	TGTGCCAGCAGCCCGATTTCCTGGGAGGAAACTTATGGCTACACCTTC	CASSPISWEETYGYTF
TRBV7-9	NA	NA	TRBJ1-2	TGTGCCAGCAGCTTATCAGAGGGGGAGTTAATATGGGGCTACACCTTC	CASSLSEGELIWGYTF
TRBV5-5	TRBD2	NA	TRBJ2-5	TGTGCCAGCAGCCCCCCTACTCTAGCGGGGTGGGTAGAGACCCAGTACTTC	CASSPPTLAGWVETQYF
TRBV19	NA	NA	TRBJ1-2	TGTGCCAGTAGTATTGGAGGGACTAACTATGGCTACACCTTC	CASSIGGTNYGYTF